This T cell receptor beta chain was identified during a study of control samples from healthy donors and cancer patients. TCRdb's table, derived via immunoSEQ multiplex PCR, lists solely in-frame clones and lacks some. The table shows around 140,000 clones, with roughly 90% occurring only once. CDR1 and CDR2 (germline): SGHRS, YFSETQ. This CDR3 is built from 14 residues. V was clipped by 5 bases and J by 0 bases, with 12 bases between them. The material sequenced was blood. V usage is TRBV5-1 and J usage is TRBJ2-7, with a tentative D call TRBD1 (5 bases). The clonotype originates from a woman in her forties or fifties in good health. The DNA for the CDR3 is TGCGCCAGCAGTTCCAGGACACTCTCCTACGAGCAGTACTTC. Protein product: CASSSRTLSYEQYF. Supplemented by reference TRBV5-1 and TRBJ2-7, the full variable domain reads KAGVTQTPRYLIKTRGQQVTLSCSPISGHRSVSWYQQTPGQGLQFLFEYFSETQRNKGNFPGRFSGRQFSNSRSEMNVSTLELGDSALYLCASSSRTLSYEQYFGPGTRLTVT.